What follows are 32 T cell receptor beta chains derived from one specimen sequenced in a study of OX40 agonist ivuxolimab in advanced cancers. Using immunoSEQ multiplex PCR, the repertoire was profiled, and TCRdb retains in-frame clones only, with some absent. The data hold about 86,000 clones, with around 88% observed a single time. Sample: CD4+ or CD8+ T cells sorted from blood, taken in a trial of the OX40 agonist ivuxolimab. These TCRs come from an adult with an advanced solid tumor such as melanoma, head and neck, liver or kidney cancer.

CDR3 coding DNA: TGTGCCTGGACCGACTCTGGAAACACCATATATTTT. Its translation: CAWTDSGNTIYF. This chain joins TRBV30 and TRBJ1-3; D gene ambiguous. The CDR3 is 12 residues long. The germline gives CDR1 GTSNPN, CDR2 SVGIG (reference sequence). V lost 4 bases and J 0 bases, leaving 4 bases between the germline ends.

V usage is TRBV5-1 and J usage is TRBJ1-1; no reliable D call. Per germline, CDR1 SGHRS and CDR2 YFSETQ. Deletions cut 0 bases from V and 2 bases from J, with 14 bases between. The CDR3 spans 16 residues. The CDR3 spells CASSLGGAESNTEAFF. CDR3 coding DNA: TGCGCCAGCAGCTTGGGGGGTGCAGAATCCAACACTGAAGCTTTCTTT.

CDR3 bases: TGTGCCAGTAGTATAGGACCCACAGGGGGCTCGGGGGCCAACGTCCTGACTTTC. It yields the protein CASSIGPTGGSGANVLTF. This rearrangement joins TRBV19 to TRBJ2-6; 9 nucleotides match TRBD1. Germline CDR1 reads LNHDA; CDR2 reads SQIVND (reference sequence). V was clipped by 1 base and J by 4 bases; unmatched bases: 8. The CDR3 has 18 residues.

The chain employs TRBV15 and TRBJ2-5; D is perhaps TRBD2 (7 bases). CDR1 is LNHNV, CDR2 YYDKDF, per germline (reference sequence). The CDR3 contains 15 residues. V was pared by 2 bases and J by 5 bases, with 15 bases between. In DNA form, the CDR3 reads TGTGCCACCAGCAGATGGGGGGAGGGGGGTGAGACCCAGTACTTC. Translation: CATSRWGEGGETQYF.

The sample holds one count of this clone. The genes are TRBV19 and TRBJ1-4; possibly TRBD1 for D (6 bases). V was shortened by 6 bases and J by 8 bases, with 13 bases between the two germline ends. Germline V gene sequence: CDR1 LNHDA, CDR2 SQIVND (reference sequence). CDR3 size: 13 residues. CDR3 in amino acids: CASRLDSREKLFF. The CDR3 region has the DNA TGTGCCAGTAGACTGGACAGTAGGGAAAAACTGTTTTTT.

The chain uses TRBV4-1 and TRBJ2-5, with TRBD1 matching 11 bases. With 4 bases clipped from V and 7 bases from J, the junction kept 11 bases outside the gene matches. The CDR3 runs to 16 residues. CDR1 is MGHRA and CDR2 is YSYEKL in the germline V gene. For the CDR3, the DNA is TGCGCCAGCAGCCCAACGGACAGGGGGCTTTATATGACCCAGTACTTC. Translation: CASSPTDRGLYMTQYF.

This clone is medium-sized. The CDR3 protein is CASRYRDQTGELFF. The DNA of the CDR3 is TGTGCCAGCAGATACAGGGACCAGACCGGGGAGCTGTTTTTT. The rearrangement joins TRBV2 to TRBJ2-2; maybe TRBD1 (6 bases). Germline-derived CDR1 and CDR2 are SNHLY and FYNNEI. The CDR3 has 14 amino acids. The V end lost 6 bases, the J end lost 5 bases, and 13 bases lay between the germline ends.

A word on this clone: An end of the junction differs from the germline gene, which may be a read error. This rearrangement joins TRBV7-2 to TRBJ2-3; D remains unclear. The germline CDR1 and CDR2 sequences are SGHTA and FQGNSA. The length of the CDR3 is 14 residues. The CDR3 loop is CASRLGAYTDTQYF. The CDR3, as DNA: TGTGCCAGCAGGTTAGGCGCCTACACAGATACGCAGTATTTT. Combining the CDR3 with reference TRBV7-2 and TRBJ2-3 gives the whole variable domain GAGVSQSPSNKVTEKGKDVELRCDPISGHTALYWYRQSLGQGLEFLIYFQGNSAPDKSGLPSDRFSAERTGGSVSTLTIQRTQQEDSAVYLCASRLGAYTDTQYFGPGTRLTVL.

The chain combines TRBV7-6 with TRBJ2-5, with unresolved D. V was clipped by 2 bases and J by 5 bases, with 9 bases between them. CDR3 length: 13 residues. Germline V gene sequence: CDR1 SGHVS, CDR2 FNYEAQ. The CDR3 loop is CASSLSLGETQYF. The DNA for the CDR3 is TGTGCCAGCAGCTTAAGTCTGGGGGAGACCCAGTACTTC.

This clone was found a few times. V usage is TRBV14 and J usage is TRBJ1-2; no clear D. The CDR3 has 13 amino acids. Germline CDR1 is SGHDN and CDR2 is FVKESK. V was trimmed by 1 base and J by 5 bases, leaving 8 bases between them. The CDR3 DNA is TGTGCCAGCAGCCAAGGCAGCCTATATGGCTACACCTTC. It encodes CASSQGSLYGYTF.

The V gene is TRBV10-1, the J gene TRBJ2-4, with 9 bases identical to TRBD1. This CDR3 contains 16 residues. The germline gives CDR1 WNHNN, CDR2 SYGVQD (reference sequence). J gave up 8 bases and V 0 bases, and 8 bases lay outside the gene matches. CDR3 bases: TGCGCCAGCAGTGAGTCTACAGGGGGCAGGATGGACATTCAGTACTTC. Translation: CASSESTGGRMDIQYF.

The V gene is TRBV5-1, the J gene TRBJ2-7; D may be TRBD2 (6 bases). This CDR3 is built from 17 residues. Trimming pared 4 bases from V and 0 bases from J, leaving 20 bases between. Germline V CDR1 and CDR2: SGHRS, YFSETQ. DNA for the CDR3: TGCGCCAGCAGCCACCGGAGGGACCATCTAAGCTCCTACGAGCAGTACTTC. This translates into CASSHRRDHLSSYEQYF.

The V gene is TRBV7-6, the J gene TRBJ2-1; 7 bases are a match to TRBD1. The CDR3 contains 14 residues. CDR1 is SGHVS, CDR2 FNYEAQ, per germline. Losses at the gene ends were 10 bases for V and 8 bases for J; bases not matched to a gene: 14. The CDR3 protein is CATGARGPLDEQFF. CDR3 coding DNA: TGTGCCACCGGAGCAAGGGGGCCTCTGGATGAGCAGTTCTTC.

The gene calls are TRBV19 and TRBJ1-1; D not resolved. Germline CDR1 LNHDA, CDR2 SQIVND (reference sequence). The CDR3 contains 13 residues. Trimming stripped 7 bases from V and 6 bases from J, with 15 bases between. The CDR3 region is CASKAGWAAEAFF. The CDR3 region has the DNA TGTGCCAGTAAGGCAGGCTGGGCGGCTGAAGCTTTCTTT.

The chain carries TRBV14 and TRBJ2-1; either TRBD1 or TRBD2 may fit D (5 bases each). V was clipped by 0 bases and J by 4 bases, with 16 bases between them. Germline-derived CDR1 and CDR2 are SGHDN and FVKESK. The CDR3 is 17 amino acids. DNA for the CDR3: TGTGCCAGCAGCCAAGATTCAGGGACCCAGCCATACAATGAGCAGTTCTTC. Residues: CASSQDSGTQPYNEQFF.

The rearrangement uses TRBV27 and TRBJ1-5; TRBD1 matches 8 bases. The J segment lost 3 bases and the V segment lost 5 bases, leaving 9 bases of the junction unmatched. Germline CDR1 reads MNHEY; CDR2 reads SMNVEV (reference sequence). CDR3 length: 16 residues. The CDR3: CASSLRQGLDNQPQHF. For the CDR3, the DNA is TGTGCCAGCAGTCTACGACAGGGGTTGGACAATCAGCCCCAGCATTTT.

The chain combines TRBV7-9 with TRBJ2-5; TRBD2 aligns across 13 bases. The CDR3 is 16 amino acids. Germline V lookup: CDR1 SEHNR, CDR2 FQNEAQ (reference sequence). Unmatched junction bases numbered 4, after V lost 5 bases and J lost 1 base. The CDR3, as DNA: TGTGCCAGCAGCCGTTGGACTAGCGGGGGCCAAGAGACCCAGTACTTC. Amino acid sequence: CASSRWTSGGQETQYF.

The chain uses TRBV6-5 and TRBJ1-5; 7 nucleotides agree with TRBD1. CDR1 and CDR2 from the germline V gene are MNHEY and SVGAGI. V dropped 7 bases and J dropped 5; count of bases not matched to a gene: 5. This CDR3 spans 13 amino acids. The CDR3, as DNA: TGTGCCAGCACCTCAGGGGGGCATCAGCCCCAGCATTTT. This encodes CASTSGGHQPQHF.

J is TRBJ2-7 and V is TRBV11-1; 11 nucleotides match TRBD2. V was clipped by 1 base and J by 3 bases; unmatched bases: 5. Per germline, CDR1 SGHAT and CDR2 FQDESV (reference sequence). The CDR3 totals 16 residues. For the CDR3, the DNA is TGTGCCAGCAGCTTAGGGGAGACTAGCGGGGACTACGAGCAGTACTTC. Amino acids: CASSLGETSGDYEQYF.

This chain joins TRBV19 and TRBJ2-7; 14 nucleotides align to TRBD2. The CDR3 has 18 residues. V trimming: 3 bases; J trimming: 0 bases; junction bases outside the gene matches: 7. Germline CDR1 reads LNHDA; CDR2 reads SQIVND (reference sequence). The CDR3 sequence: CASSISGLAGGSSYEQYF. As DNA, the CDR3 is TGTGCCAGTAGTATTTCCGGACTAGCGGGGGGAAGCTCCTACGAGCAGTACTTC.

This chain links TRBV27 with TRBJ2-6, with unresolved D. V was pared by 7 bases and J by 4 bases, with 14 bases between. CDR1 MNHEY and CDR2 SMNVEV come from the germline V gene (reference sequence). This CDR3 contains 15 residues. This chain's CDR3 is CASTPRLGGANVLTF. DNA for the CDR3: TGTGCCAGCACCCCCCGCCTAGGAGGGGCCAACGTCCTGACTTTC.

The rearrangement joins TRBV28 to TRBJ2-3, with D hard to call. V was shortened by 2 bases and J by 2 bases, with 11 bases between the two germline ends. This CDR3 comprises 15 residues. Germline lookup yields CDR1 MDHEN and CDR2 SYDVKM. The CDR3 DNA is TGTGCCAGCAGTTTAAGTTCCGGGCCCACAGATACGCAGTATTTT. The encoded protein is CASSLSSGPTDTQYF.

The chain is built from TRBV9 and TRBJ1-5, with 7 bases aligning to TRBD1. There are 15 residues in the CDR3. Per the germline V gene, CDR1 is SGDLS and CDR2 is YYNGEE. The J segment lost 2 bases and the V segment lost 3 bases, leaving 5 bases of the junction unmatched. The DNA for the CDR3 is TGTGCCAGCAGCGGAGGGGGCACGGGCAATCAGCCCCAGCATTTT. Its translation is CASSGGGTGNQPQHF.

This chain connects TRBV12-5 to TRBJ2-3; D call uncertain. Germline V gene data show CDR1 as LGHNT and CDR2 as FRNRAP. This CDR3 spans 12 amino acids. V shed 6 bases and J shed 2 bases, with 6 bases lying between them. CDR3 amino acids: CASGQTTDTQYF. Here the CDR3 DNA reads TGTGCTAGTGGCCAAACCACAGATACGCAGTATTTT.

This rearrangement joins TRBV28 to TRBJ2-1, with unresolved D. The ends were cut back, 7 bases at V and 4 bases at J, with 5 bases in the middle. Germline-derived CDR1 and CDR2 are MDHEN and SYDVKM. The CDR3 spans 11 residues. DNA of the CDR3: TGTGCCAGCATTCAATACAATGAGCAGTTCTTC. It codes for CASIQYNEQFF.

The chain recombines TRBV6-5 with TRBJ1-5; D uncertain. The V gene's germline CDR1 is MNHEY and CDR2 SVGAGI. The CDR3 has 13 residues. The V gene lost 5 bases and the J gene lost 6 bases, with 11 bases spanning the gap. The CDR3 DNA is TGTGCCAGCAGTGTCGCCTCTGGTCAGCCCCAGCATTTT. Translating it yields CASSVASGQPQHF.

CDR3 bases: TGTGCCAGCAGTGAGACGGCTACTCAAGAGACCCAGTACTTC. Translation gives CASSETATQETQYF. The chain has TRBV2 and TRBJ2-5, with D hard to call. CDR3 length: 14 residues. V lost 3 bases and J 2 bases, leaving 10 bases between the germline ends. The germline CDR1 and CDR2 sequences are SNHLY and FYNNEI.

This clone showed up just once. This chain uses TRBV9 with TRBJ1-3; no clear D. V lost 4 bases and J 1 base, leaving 12 bases between the germline ends. CDR3 length equals 15 residues. Germline-derived CDR1 and CDR2 are SGDLS and YYNGEE. CDR3 in amino acids: CASSPLGVSGNTIYF. In nucleotides, the CDR3 is TGTGCCAGCAGCCCACTAGGAGTGTCTGGAAACACCATATATTTT.

This chain connects TRBV7-9 to TRBJ2-3; D not certain. Germline V gene lookup returns CDR1 SEHNR and CDR2 FQNEAQ (reference sequence). V gave up 1 base and J gave up 2 bases, with 13 bases separating them. The CDR3 sequence is 16 residues long. The CDR3 DNA is TGTGCCAGCAGCTTAGAAACTACTTACTACACAGATACGCAGTATTTT. It codes for CASSLETTYYTDTQYF.

The gene calls are TRBV6-1 and TRBJ1-4; D perhaps matches TRBD1 (5 bases). The germline gives CDR1 MNHNS, CDR2 SASEGT. V was shortened by 6 bases and J by 5 bases, with 10 bases between the two germline ends. The CDR3 has 13 amino acids. The CDR3 bases are TGTGCCAGCAGGACAGTCCTGAATGAAAAACTGTTTTTT. Encoded protein: CASRTVLNEKLFF.

This chain connects TRBV4-1 to TRBJ1-2, with 7 bases lining up with TRBD1. Germline CDR1 MGHRA, CDR2 YSYEKL. This CDR3 spans 14 amino acids. V dropped 4 bases and J dropped 1; count of bases not matched to a gene: 3. CDR3 DNA: TGCGCCAGCAGCCGCGACAGGGTTAACTATGGCTACACCTTC. It encodes CASSRDRVNYGYTF.

The chain has TRBV9 and TRBJ2-7, with D unresolved. CDR1 SGDLS and CDR2 YYNGEE come from the germline V gene. V was cut by 3 bases and J by 0 bases, with 13 bases left in between. The CDR3 contains 15 residues. CDR3 region: CASSGGSGASYEQYF. CDR3 DNA: TGTGCCAGCAGCGGGGGTTCTGGAGCCTCCTACGAGCAGTACTTC.